These T cell receptor beta chains were read from a single sample in a study of immune heterogeneity within non-small cell lung tumors. TCRdb called the multiplex PCR reads again in MiXCR, with one record for every CDR3 protein. The table lists approximately 11,000 distinct CDR3 sequences, 15% to 20% of them singletons, with under 4.5% in the top ten. The sequencing sample was made of lung tumor tissue. All receptors come from a man in his fifties or sixties with non-small cell lung cancer. CDR3s include the opening cysteine and the closing phenylalanine or tryptophan. The order of the fields is clone size, D gene, J gene, V gene, CDR3 protein, CDR3 DNA. A D gene is named only where the DNA matches it firmly. Clone sizes are given selectively: once, few, many, or a class where the clone is expanded.

. | . | TRBJ1-5 | TRBV20-1 | CSAADSNQPQHF | TGCAGTGCAGCGGATAGCAATCAGCCCCAGCATTTT
many | . | TRBJ1-5 | TRBV19 | CASSIDSHQPQHF | TGTGCCAGTAGTATAGACTCCCATCAGCCCCAGCATTTT
many | TRBD1 | TRBJ2-3 | TRBV12-3/TRBV12-4 | CASSLRGRLPSTDTQYF | TGTGCCAGCAGTTTAAGGGGGCGACTTCCCAGCACAGATACGCAGTATTTT
medium-sized | . | TRBJ1-2 | TRBV6-1 | CASAAEYYGYTF | TGTGCCAGCGCGGCAGAGTACTATGGCTACACCTTC
. | . | TRBJ2-6 | TRBV30 | CAWNVAGANVLTF | TGTGCCTGGAACGTCGCTGGGGCCAACGTCCTGACTTTC
many | . | TRBJ1-2 | TRBV6-1 | CASRATVFYGYTF | TGTGCCAGCAGGGCGACGGTTTTCTATGGCTACACCTTC
few | TRBD2 | TRBJ2-1 | TRBV7-2 | CASRREVEQFF | TGTGCCAGCCGGCGGGAGGTTGAGCAGTTCTTC
few | . | TRBJ2-5 | TRBV12-3/TRBV12-4 | CASSLREETQYF | TGTGCCAGCAGTTTAAGGGAAGAGACCCAGTACTTC
medium-sized | . | TRBJ2-1 | TRBV9 | CASSDRTAKTGNEQFF | TGTGCCAGCAGCGACCGGACGGCGAAGACAGGAAATGAGCAGTTCTTC
medium-sized | TRBD2 | TRBJ2-2 | TRBV12-3/TRBV12-4 | CASSPNPGTSGRVGTGELFF | TGTGCCAGCAGTCCAAATCCCGGGACTAGCGGGAGGGTTGGCACCGGGGAGCTGTTTTTT
medium-sized | . | TRBJ1-2 | TRBV19 | CASSKTGHNYGYTF | TGTGCCAGTAGTAAGACAGGCCATAACTATGGCTACACCTTC
medium-sized | . | TRBJ2-7 | TRBV19 | CASSTTSPAGEQYF | TGTGCCAGTAGTACCACCTCACCCGCTGGAGAGCAGTACTTC
. | . | TRBJ1-1 | TRBV11-3 | CASSGQDRLTEAFF | TGTGCCAGCAGCGGGCAGGACAGACTCACTGAAGCTTTCTTT
. | TRBD2 | TRBJ2-1 | TRBV5-1 | CASSFASGSRSSYNEQFF | TGCGCCAGCAGCTTTGCTAGCGGGTCCAGGAGCTCCTACAATGAGCAGTTCTTC
. | . | TRBJ2-1 | TRBV7-9 | CASSPFGVQGLSNEQFF | TGTGCCAGCAGCCCCTTTGGTGTACAGGGTTTAAGCAATGAGCAGTTCTTC
medium-sized | TRBD1 | TRBJ1-2 | TRBV2 | CASKRRTGNYGYTF | TGTGCCAGCAAACGCAGGACAGGAAACTATGGCTACACCTTC
. | . | TRBJ2-5 | TRBV11-2 | CAISLGGQETQYF | TGTGCCATCAGCTTAGGAGGGCAAGAGACCCAGTACTTC
once | . | TRBJ2-7 | TRBV2 | CASNLETLSYGQYF | TGTGCCAGCAACCTCGAGACCTTATCCTACGGGCAGTACTTC
. | . | TRBJ1-5 | TRBV30 | CAWRPVGVDNNQPQHF | TGTGCCTGGAGGCCGGTGGGTGTGGATAATAATCAGCCCCAGCATTTT
once | . | TRBJ2-6 | TRBV27 | CASSLYHGGSSGANVLTF | TGTGCCAGCAGTTTATATCATGGGGGGAGCTCTGGGGCCAACGTCCTGACTTTC
medium-sized | . | TRBJ2-2 | TRBV28 | CASNMDSRSTGELFF | TGTGCCAGCAATATGGACAGCCGAAGCACCGGGGAGCTGTTTTTT
. | TRBD1 | TRBJ2-1 | TRBV11-3 | CASSQRGPEQFF | TGTGCCAGCAGCCAAAGGGGGCCTGAGCAGTTCTTC
. | . | TRBJ1-5 | TRBV7-2 | CASSLAADNQPQHF | TGTGCCAGCAGCTTAGCGGCCGACAATCAGCCCCAGCATTTT
once | . | TRBJ1-2 | TRBV19 | CASTRERTYGYTF | TGTGCCAGCACCCGGGAGCGGACCTATGGCTACACCTTC
medium-sized | TRBD1 | TRBJ2-1 | TRBV9 | CASSPQGANEQFF | TGTGCCAGCAGCCCTCAGGGGGCAAATGAGCAGTTCTTC
. | TRBD2 | TRBJ2-3 | TRBV11-2 | CASSLVRGRTPGAETQYF | TGTGCCAGCAGCTTAGTTCGCGGGAGGACGCCGGGGGCAGAGACGCAGTATTTT
medium-sized | . | TRBJ1-1 | TRBV19 | CASSIFGGRTEAFF | TGTGCCAGTAGTATTTTTGGGGGCCGAACTGAAGCTTTCTTT
few | . | TRBJ1-2 | TRBV7-2 | CASSPEANLYGYTF | TGTGCCAGCAGCCCCGAGGCAAACCTCTATGGCTACACCTTC
. | . | TRBJ2-3 | TRBV29-1 | CSVGVGGTDTQYF | TGCAGCGTTGGAGTGGGAGGTACAGATACGCAGTATTTT
few | TRBD2 | TRBJ2-7 | TRBV7-2 | CASSLQLAGKPYEQYF | TGTGCCAGCAGCTTGCAACTAGCGGGGAAACCCTACGAGCAGTACTTC
many | . | TRBJ1-1 | TRBV11-2 | CASSLGLSAFF | TGTGCCAGCAGCTTGGGACTATCAGCTTTCTTT
. | . | TRBJ1-5 | TRBV4-1 | CASSQVLVQPQHF | TGCGCCAGCAGCCAAGTATTGGTTCAGCCCCAGCATTTT
. | . | TRBJ2-7 | TRBV20-1 | CSARESSLDSYYNLDSYEQYF | TGCAGTGCTAGAGAGAGTTCCCTTGACAGCTACTATAACCTCGACTCCTACGAGCAGTACTTC
few | . | TRBJ1-4 | TRBV4-1 | CASSEELFEKLFF | TGCGCCAGCAGTGAAGAGCTCTTTGAAAAACTGTTTTTT
few | TRBD2 | TRBJ2-1 | TRBV5-1 | CASSKGTSTADEQFF | TGCGCCAGCAGCAAAGGGACTAGCACGGCCGATGAGCAGTTCTTC
medium-sized | . | TRBJ1-1 | TRBV29-1 | CSVEGTAKNTEAFF | TGCAGCGTTGAAGGGACAGCCAAGAACACTGAAGCTTTCTTT
few | . | TRBJ1-1 | TRBV12-5 | CASGLAPGDEAFF | TGTGCTAGTGGTTTGGCCCCGGGAGACGAAGCTTTCTTT
many | TRBD1 | TRBJ2-2 | TRBV12-3/TRBV12-4 | CASSTTGHGELFF | TGTGCCAGCAGTACGACAGGGCACGGGGAGCTGTTTTTT
few | . | TRBJ1-1 | TRBV10-3 | CAISEFEGSGEMNTEAFF | TGTGCCATCAGTGAGTTTGAAGGTTCAGGAGAGATGAACACTGAAGCTTTCTTT
. | TRBD1 | TRBJ2-1 | TRBV2 | CASRLDRGSYNEQFF | TGTGCCAGCAGGTTGGACAGGGGATCCTACAATGAGCAGTTCTTC
few | . | TRBJ2-6 | TRBV7-7 | CASSPLAVPGANVLTF | TGTGCTAGCAGCCCGTTAGCGGTCCCTGGGGCCAACGTCCTGACTTTC
medium-sized | TRBD1 | TRBJ2-7 | TRBV2 | CASSERDRGAYEQYF | TGTGCCAGCAGTGAAAGGGACAGGGGGGCCTACGAGCAGTACTTC
. | TRBD2 | TRBJ2-1 | TRBV20-1 | CSARSPGGYNEQFF | TGCAGTGCTAGAAGCCCGGGGGGCTACAATGAGCAGTTCTTC
medium-sized | . | TRBJ1-2 | TRBV12-3/TRBV12-4 | CASSPGNGYTF | TGTGCCAGCAGTCCCGGGAATGGCTACACCTTC
medium-sized | TRBD2 | TRBJ2-7 | TRBV6-1 | CASSEEAELAGGPPYEQYF | TGTGCCAGCAGTGAAGAGGCCGAACTAGCGGGAGGGCCCCCCTACGAGCAGTACTTC
medium-sized | . | TRBJ2-1 | TRBV19 | CASSPGQRSSSYNEQFF | TGTGCCAGTAGTCCAGGGCAGCGTTCAAGCTCCTACAATGAGCAGTTCTTC
few | TRBD1 | TRBJ2-7 | TRBV29-1 | CSVGRDSNYEQYF | TGCAGCGTGGGCCGGGACAGCAACTACGAGCAGTACTTC
. | . | TRBJ2-1 | TRBV7-3 | CASSPTGARYNEQFF | TGTGCCAGCAGCCCCACGGGGGCGCGGTACAATGAGCAGTTCTTC
medium-sized | . | TRBJ1-3 | TRBV12-3/TRBV12-4 | CASSFTGPNTIYF | TGTGCCAGCAGTTTTACAGGGCCGAACACCATATATTTT
. | . | TRBJ1-5 | TRBV5-8 | CASSFGTNSNQPQHF | TGTGCCAGCAGCTTTGGAACAAACAGCAATCAGCCCCAGCATTTT
few | TRBD2 | TRBJ2-3 | TRBV20-1 | CSAQLTSGSYISTDTQYF | TGCAGTGCTCAACTTACTAGCGGGAGTTACATTAGCACAGATACGCAGTATTTT
medium-sized | . | TRBJ2-3 | TRBV20-1 | CSARYDTQYF | TGCAGTGCTAGATACGATACGCAGTATTTT
. | . | TRBJ2-7 | TRBV5-5 | CASSPGRLIYEQYF | TGTGCCAGCAGCCCGGGACGGTTGATCTACGAGCAGTACTTC